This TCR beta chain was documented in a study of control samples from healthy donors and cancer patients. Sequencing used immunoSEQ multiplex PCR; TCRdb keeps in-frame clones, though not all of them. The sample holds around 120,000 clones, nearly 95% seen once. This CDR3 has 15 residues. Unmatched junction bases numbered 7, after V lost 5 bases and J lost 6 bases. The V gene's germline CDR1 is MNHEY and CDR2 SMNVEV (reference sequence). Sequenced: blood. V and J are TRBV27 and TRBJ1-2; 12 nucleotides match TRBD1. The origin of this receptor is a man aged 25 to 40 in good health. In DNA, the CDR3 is TGTGCCAGCAGTCCCCTGGGACAGGGGGCGGATGGCTACACCTTC. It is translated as CASSPLGQGADGYTF.